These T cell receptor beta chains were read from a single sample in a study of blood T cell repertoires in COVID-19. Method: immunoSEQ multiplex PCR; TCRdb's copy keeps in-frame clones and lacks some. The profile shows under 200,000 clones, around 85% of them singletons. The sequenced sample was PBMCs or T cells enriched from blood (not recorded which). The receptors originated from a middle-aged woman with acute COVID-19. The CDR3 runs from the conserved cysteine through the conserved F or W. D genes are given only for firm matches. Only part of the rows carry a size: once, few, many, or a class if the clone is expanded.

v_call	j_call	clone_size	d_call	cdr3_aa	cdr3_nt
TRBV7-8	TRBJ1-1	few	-	CASSLARGPQVGTEAFF	TGTGCCAGCAGCTTAGCGAGAGGGCCCCAAGTGGGGACTGAAGCTTTCTTT
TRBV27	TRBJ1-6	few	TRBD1	CASSFISGTGSSPLHF	TGTGCCAGCAGTTTTATCTCCGGGACAGGGTCTTCACCCCTCCACTTT
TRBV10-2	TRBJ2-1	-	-	CASSMAGWREQFF	TGCGCCAGCAGCATGGCGGGATGGAGGGAGCAGTTCTTC
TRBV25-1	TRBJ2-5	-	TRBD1	CASSEYYGQGQETQYF	TGTGCCAGCAGTGAATATTATGGACAGGGCCAAGAGACCCAGTACTTC
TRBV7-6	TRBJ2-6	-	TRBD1	CASSSKQGTISGANVLTF	TGTGCCAGCAGCTCGAAACAGGGGACCATTTCTGGGGCCAACGTCCTGACTTTC
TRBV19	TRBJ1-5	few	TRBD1	CASLLGTGGAGQPQHF	TGTGCCAGTCTCCTGGGCACAGGGGGCGCCGGGCAGCCCCAGCATTTT
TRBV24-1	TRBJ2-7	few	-	CATSDLDREEPLFYEQYF	TGTGCCACCAGTGATTTGGACAGGGAGGAACCCCTATTCTACGAGCAGTACTTC
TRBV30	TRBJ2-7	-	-	CAWSNEGGSYEQYF	TGTGCCTGGAGTAACGAAGGGGGCTCCTACGAGCAGTACTTC
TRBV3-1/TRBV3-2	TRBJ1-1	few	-	CASRFGQMNTEAFF	TGTGCCAGCAGATTTGGACAAATGAACACTGAAGCTTTCTTT
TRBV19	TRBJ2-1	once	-	CASSIAQLSQNEQFF	TGTGCCAGTAGTATAGCACAGCTTAGTCAGAATGAGCAGTTCTTC
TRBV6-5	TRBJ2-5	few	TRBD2	CASSSGLAVQETQYF	TGTGCCAGCAGCTCAGGACTAGCGGTTCAAGAGACCCAGTACTTC
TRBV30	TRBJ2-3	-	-	CACIADGTDTQYF	TGTGCCTGCATAGCGGATGGCACAGATACGCAGTATTTT